These T cell receptor beta chains were read from a single sample in a study of cytomegalovirus exposure and HLA in healthy donors. Generated by immunoSEQ multiplex PCR, the TCRdb table keeps only in-frame clones and is missing some. The profile covers hundreds of thousands of clones, with more than 75% appearing a single time and approximately 5.7% taken by the ten largest. The material sequenced was PBMCs. The receptors were gathered from a man aged 40-55 years in good health and CMV-seropositive. Each CDR3 is given with its conserved first and last residue. D genes are given only for firm matches. Size is stated for part of the rows, as once, few or many counts, or as a class when the clone is expanded.

V	J	D	size	CDR3	DNA
TRBV6-5	TRBJ2-1	.	.	CASSYRGLYNEQFF	TGTGCCAGCAGTTACAGGGGTCTATACAATGAGCAGTTCTTC
TRBV4-2	TRBJ1-1	.	.	CASSQDLEGGSWNTEAFF	TGTGCCAGCAGCCAAGATCTTGAGGGTGGGTCGTGGAACACTGAAGCTTTCTTT
TRBV2	TRBJ2-1	.	.	CASSELQISHNEQFF	TGTGCCAGCAGTGAATTGCAGATTTCTCACAATGAGCAGTTCTTC
TRBV29-1	TRBJ1-2	TRBD1	once	CSVEHFFRGRGYGYTF	TGCAGCGTTGAACATTTCTTCAGGGGGCGCGGCTATGGCTACACCTTC
TRBV7-9	TRBJ2-1	.	.	CASSSPADFSYNEQFF	TGTGCCAGCAGCTCGCCCGCGGACTTCTCCTACAATGAGCAGTTCTTC
TRBV7-8	TRBJ2-1	.	few	CASSLVSASYNEQFF	TGTGCCAGCAGCTTAGTAAGCGCCTCCTACAATGAGCAGTTCTTC
TRBV19	TRBJ1-5	.	.	CASSTRTEGQPQHF	TGTGCCAGTAGTACCAGGACAGAGGGCCAGCCCCAGCATTTT
TRBV27	TRBJ1-5	.	.	CASHLQYSNQPQHF	TGTGCCAGCCATTTACAGTATAGCAATCAGCCCCAGCATTTT
TRBV6-6	TRBJ1-2	.	.	CASSLRGGYGYTF	TGTGCCAGCAGTCTCAGGGGTGGCTATGGCTACACCTTC
TRBV7-3	TRBJ1-1	.	.	CASSLGLAFEGTEAFF	TGTGCCAGCAGCTTAGGTTTGGCCTTCGAGGGCACTGAAGCTTTCTTT
TRBV10-2	TRBJ1-1	.	.	CASSEPPGTEAFF	TGCGCCAGCAGTGAGCCGCCGGGGACTGAAGCTTTCTTT
TRBV7-9	TRBJ2-2	.	.	CASSPNVAGAVGELFF	TGTGCCAGCAGCCCGAACGTTGCGGGGGCTGTCGGGGAGCTGTTTTTT
TRBV19	TRBJ2-2	.	.	CASSMWQGSTGELFF	TGTGCCAGTAGTATGTGGCAGGGAAGCACCGGGGAGCTGTTTTTT
TRBV18	TRBJ2-7	TRBD1	.	CASSLTGDEQYF	TGTGCCAGCTCATTAACAGGGGACGAGCAGTACTTC
TRBV6-5	TRBJ1-5	.	few	CATRLGNSNQPQHF	TGTGCCACGCGTCTCGGGAACAGCAATCAGCCCCAGCATTTT
TRBV9	TRBJ2-3	TRBD2	once	CASREGGGRAGTDTQYF	TGTGCCAGCAGGGAAGGTGGCGGGAGGGCCGGCACAGATACGCAGTATTTT
TRBV4-2	TRBJ2-1	.	few	CASSQTLYNEQFF	TGTGCCAGCAGCCAAACATTATACAATGAGCAGTTCTTC
TRBV28	TRBJ2-6	.	.	CASNSGANVLTF	TGTGCCAGTAACTCTGGGGCCAACGTCCTGACTTTC
TRBV20-1	TRBJ2-5	.	.	CSARGGETQYF	TGCAGTGCTAGAGGAGGAGAGACCCAGTACTTC
TRBV18	TRBJ2-5	TRBD2	.	CASSRGLAGGQETQYF	TGTGCCAGCTCACGCGGACTAGCGGGAGGGCAAGAGACCCAGTACTTC
TRBV7-6	TRBJ2-1	.	once	CASSRGAGSTYNEQFF	TGTGCCAGCAGCCGGGGGGCGGGGTCGACCTACAATGAGCAGTTCTTC
TRBV6-1	TRBJ1-1	.	few	CASSEGWRDTEAFF	TGTGCCAGCAGTGAGGGGTGGAGGGACACTGAAGCTTTCTTT
TRBV6-5	TRBJ1-2	.	.	CASSRLTNYGYTF	TGTGCCAGCAGTCGACTGACCAACTATGGCTACACCTTC
TRBV5-6	TRBJ2-3	.	few	CASSRQGGMGNTQYF	TGTGCCAGCAGCAGGCAGGGAGGTATGGGGAATACGCAGTATTTT
TRBV19	TRBJ2-3	.	few	CASSISREADTQYF	TGTGCCAGTAGTATTTCCAGGGAGGCAGATACGCAGTATTTT
TRBV28	TRBJ2-3	TRBD2	.	CASSFSGGTDTQYF	TGTGCCAGCAGTTTTAGCGGGGGCACAGATACGCAGTATTTT
TRBV7-7	TRBJ2-2	.	.	CASSSGGPNTGELFF	TGTGCCAGCAGCTCCGGTGGGCCAAACACCGGGGAGCTGTTTTTT
TRBV6-5	TRBJ2-1	TRBD2	.	CASSYAGEDNEQFF	TGTGCCAGCAGTTACGCGGGAGAGGACAATGAGCAGTTCTTC
TRBV5-1	TRBJ2-2	.	.	CASSLTGERATGELFF	TGCGCCAGCAGCTTGACAGGGGAGCGGGCTACCGGGGAGCTGTTTTTT
TRBV6-5	TRBJ2-3	.	.	CASWRGPTDTQYF	TGTGCCAGCTGGCGCGGCCCCACAGATACGCAGTATTTT
TRBV19	TRBJ2-4	.	.	CASSMTALAKNIQYF	TGTGCCAGTAGTATGACAGCTTTAGCCAAAAACATTCAGTACTTC
TRBV7-6	TRBJ2-2	.	.	CASSNRHLDTGELFF	TGTGCCAGCAGCAATAGACACCTGGATACCGGGGAGCTGTTTTTT
TRBV5-6	TRBJ2-3	.	.	CASSSPSGTDTQYF	TGTGCCAGCAGCTCGCCTAGCGGCACAGATACGCAGTATTTT
TRBV5-1	TRBJ2-7	TRBD2	.	CASSESGRAWEQYF	TGCGCCAGCAGCGAGAGCGGGAGGGCCTGGGAGCAGTACTTC
TRBV29-1	TRBJ2-1	TRBD2	few	CSVATSIRGYNEQFF	TGCAGCGTTGCGACTAGCATCAGAGGGTACAATGAGCAGTTCTTC
TRBV6-1	TRBJ1-5	.	once	CASSAGVFNQPQHF	TGTGCCAGCAGTGCAGGGGTATTCAATCAGCCCCAGCATTTT
TRBV19	TRBJ1-4	TRBD1	.	CASTPTGNEKLFF	TGTGCCAGTACCCCGACAGGGAATGAAAAACTGTTTTTT
TRBV9	TRBJ2-3	TRBD2	.	CASSVRAGGGTDTQYF	TGTGCCAGCAGCGTACGAGCGGGAGGGGGCACAGATACGCAGTATTTT
TRBV2	TRBJ2-7	TRBD2	.	CASRLAETSYEQYF	TGTGCCAGCCGTCTAGCGGAGACCTCCTACGAGCAGTACTTC